This record concerns one T cell receptor beta chain sequence. Its antigen is not known. This specimen comes from a study of cytomegalovirus exposure and HLA in healthy donors. The wider study: An earlier analysis identified some 110 million unique TCR beta sequences in some 180 million T cells. Study findings and constraints: TCR beta sequences reportedly predicted most subjects' HLA-A and HLA-B alleles accurately.

The J segment lost 2 bases and the V segment lost 0 bases, leaving 4 bases of the junction unmatched. Germline loops: CDR1 SGHRS, CDR2 YFSETQ. This CDR3 has 17 amino acids. The study ran its PCR with 60 Vbeta and 13 Jbeta primers. Method: immunoSEQ multiplex PCR; TCRdb's copy keeps in-frame clones and lacks some. The sample lists about 160,000 clones, more than 75% occurring once. This receptor was obtained from a man in his late teens or twenties in good health and CMV-seropositive. The chain is built from TRBV5-1 and TRBJ2-2, with 10 bases lining up with TRBD2. Input material: PBMCs. The CDR3 sequence: CASSLVTSGRNTGELFF. CDR3 coding DNA: TGCGCCAGCAGCTTGGTGACTAGCGGGCGCAACACCGGGGAGCTGTTTTTT.